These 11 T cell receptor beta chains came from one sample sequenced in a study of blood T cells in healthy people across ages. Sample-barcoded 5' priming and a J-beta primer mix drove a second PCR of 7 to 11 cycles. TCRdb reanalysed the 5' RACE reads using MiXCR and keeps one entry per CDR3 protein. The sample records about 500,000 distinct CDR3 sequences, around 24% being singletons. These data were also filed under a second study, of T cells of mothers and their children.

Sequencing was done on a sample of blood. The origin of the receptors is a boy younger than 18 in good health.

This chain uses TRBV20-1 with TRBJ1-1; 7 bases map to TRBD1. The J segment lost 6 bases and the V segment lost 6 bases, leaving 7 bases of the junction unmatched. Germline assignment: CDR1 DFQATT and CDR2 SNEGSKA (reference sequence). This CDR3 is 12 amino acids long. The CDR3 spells CSAPTGLAEAFF. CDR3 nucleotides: TGCAGTGCGCCGACAGGGTTGGCTGAAGCTTTCTTT.

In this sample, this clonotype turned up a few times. CDR3: CASSRGLAIYNEQFF. The CDR3 coding sequence is TGCGCCAGCAGCCGAGGACTAGCGATATACAATGAGCAGTTCTTC. The genes are TRBV4-3 and TRBJ2-1; 9 bases map to TRBD2. Germline V lookup: CDR1 LGHNA, CDR2 YSLEER. The CDR3 has 15 residues. Trimming took 4 bases from V and 4 from J; bases not matched to a gene: 5.

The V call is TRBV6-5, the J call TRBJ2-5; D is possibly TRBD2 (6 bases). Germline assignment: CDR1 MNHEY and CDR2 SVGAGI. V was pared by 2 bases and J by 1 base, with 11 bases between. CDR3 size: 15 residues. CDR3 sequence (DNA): TGTGCCAGCAGTTACGGGGGGAGAACCCAAGAGACCCAGTACTTC. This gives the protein CASSYGGRTQETQYF.

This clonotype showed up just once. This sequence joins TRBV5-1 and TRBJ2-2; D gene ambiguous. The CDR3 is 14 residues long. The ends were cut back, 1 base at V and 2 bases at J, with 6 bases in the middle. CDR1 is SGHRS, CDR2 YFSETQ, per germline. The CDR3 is CASSLNTNTGELFF. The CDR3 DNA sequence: TGCGCCAGCAGCTTGAATACCAACACCGGGGAGCTGTTTTTT.

CDR3 DNA: TGTGCCAGCAGCTCAGGGTTCTATGGCTACACCTTC. The encoded protein is CASSSGFYGYTF. This chain links TRBV7-2 with TRBJ1-2; D is perhaps TRBD1 (5 bases). The ends were cut back, 4 bases at V and 4 bases at J, with 7 bases in the middle. The germline gives CDR1 SGHTA, CDR2 FQGNSA. The CDR3 has 12 residues. The full variable domain, completed using reference TRBV7-2 and TRBJ1-2, is GAGVSQSPSNKVTEKGKDVELRCDPISGHTALYWYRQSLGQGLEFLIYFQGNSAPDKSGLPSDRFSAERTGGSVSTLTIQRTQQEDSAVYLCASSSGFYGYTFGSGTRLTVV.

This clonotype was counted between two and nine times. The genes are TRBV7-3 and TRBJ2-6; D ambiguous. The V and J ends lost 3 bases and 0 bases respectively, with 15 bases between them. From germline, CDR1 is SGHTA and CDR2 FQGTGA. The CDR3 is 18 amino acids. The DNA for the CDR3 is TGTGCCAGCAGCTTGTTATCCGGCGGTAGCTCTGGGGCCAACGTCCTGACTTTC. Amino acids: CASSLLSGGSSGANVLTF.

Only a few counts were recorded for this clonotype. The CDR3 loop reads CASMDGTASTDTQYF. The CDR3 DNA is TGTGCCAGCATGGACGGGACGGCGAGCACAGATACGCAGTATTTT. V and J are TRBV6-2 or TRBV6-3 and TRBJ2-3; D is tentatively TRBD1 or TRBD2 (5 bases each). Deletions cut 7 bases from V and 0 bases from J, with 14 bases between. CDR1 and CDR2 (germline): MNHEY, SVGEGT. The CDR3 has 15 residues.

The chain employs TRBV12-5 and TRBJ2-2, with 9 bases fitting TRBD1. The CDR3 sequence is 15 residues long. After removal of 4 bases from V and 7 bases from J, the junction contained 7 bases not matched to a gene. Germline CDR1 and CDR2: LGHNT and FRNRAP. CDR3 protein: CASGWGQGYIGELFF. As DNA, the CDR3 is TGTGCTAGTGGTTGGGGACAGGGATATATCGGGGAGCTGTTTTTT.

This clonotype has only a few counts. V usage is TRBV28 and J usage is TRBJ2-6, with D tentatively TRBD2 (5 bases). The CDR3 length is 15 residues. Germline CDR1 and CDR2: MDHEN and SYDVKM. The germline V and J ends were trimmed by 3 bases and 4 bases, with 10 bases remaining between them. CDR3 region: CASSFRRAGANVLTF. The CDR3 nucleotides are TGTGCCAGCAGTTTTCGGCGGGCCGGGGCCAACGTCCTGACTTTC.

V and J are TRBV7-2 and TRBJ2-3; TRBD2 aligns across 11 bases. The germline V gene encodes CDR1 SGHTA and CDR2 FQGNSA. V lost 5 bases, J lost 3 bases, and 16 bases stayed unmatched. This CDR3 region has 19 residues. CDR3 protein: CASSRRGTSGIIITDTQYF. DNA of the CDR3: TGTGCCAGCAGCCGAAGAGGGACTAGCGGAATCATTATTACAGATACGCAGTATTTT.

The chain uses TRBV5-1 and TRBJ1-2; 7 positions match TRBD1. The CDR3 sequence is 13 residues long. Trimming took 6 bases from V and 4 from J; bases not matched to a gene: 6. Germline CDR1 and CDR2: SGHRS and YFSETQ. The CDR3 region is CASKARGSYGYTF. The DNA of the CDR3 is TGCGCCAGCAAGGCCAGGGGGTCCTATGGCTACACCTTC.